This T cell receptor beta chain emerged from a study of blood T cell repertoires in COVID-19. The germline gives CDR1 SGHTA, CDR2 FQGNSA. The CDR3 totals 13 residues. Trimming at V came to 1 base and at J to 7 bases, leaving 3 bases not matched to a gene. Generated by immunoSEQ multiplex PCR, the TCRdb table keeps only in-frame clones and is missing some. The table shows hundreds of thousands of clones, with less than 85% occurring only once. This TCR came from a woman in her forties or fifties who had recovered from COVID-19. The specimen sequenced was PBMCs or T cells enriched from blood (not recorded which). V usage is TRBV7-2 and J usage is TRBJ1-2, with 7 bases that match TRBD1. The CDR3 bases are TGTGCCAGCAGCTTAGACAGGGGAGGTGGCTACACCTTC. This translates into CASSLDRGGGYTF.